This note documents a single TCR beta chain sequence. Other DNA sequences in this specimen translate into the identical CDR3. The data derive from a study of T cell changes during pregnancy in multiple sclerosis. The trim removed 2 bases at V and 5 bases at J, leaving 3 bases unmatched. The CDR3 is made up of 13 amino acids. Looked up from germline, CDR1 is SGHNT and CDR2 is YYREEE (reference sequence). Sequenced by immunoSEQ multiplex PCR; TCRdb stores in-frame clones only, minus some. This repertoire shows 30,000 to 35,000 clones, about 90% found once; its top ten account for roughly 0.58%. The chain carries TRBV5-4 and TRBJ1-2; 7 bases are a match to TRBD1. The specimen comprised CD4+ T cells from peripheral blood mononuclear cells, sampled in the third trimester of pregnancy. This sequence originates from a female donor in good health, enrolled as a control in a pregnancy study. In DNA form, the CDR3 reads TGTGCCAGCAGCTTAGGACAGGATTATGGCTACACCTTC. Protein sequence: CASSLGQDYGYTF.